Sequencing of this T cell receptor (beta chain) was carried out in a study of cytomegalovirus exposure and HLA in healthy donors (TCRdb year 2017). Describing the broader study: An earlier analysis of roughly 500 of the donors reported 276 Gb of sequence data and roughly 120 million unique TCR beta sequences obtained from some 200 million T cells. An early release covering roughly 640 HLA-typed donors comprised about 300 gigabases of sequencing data and around 80 million unique TCR sequences. Among the approximately 420 genotyped donors, around 81% belonged to the genetic ancestry cluster associated with self-reported Caucasian donors. The study aimed to test whether cataloging public T cell receptors could reveal signatures of past pathogen exposure. Using immunosequencing, the study profiled T cell repertoires from 666 subjects and related those repertoires to cytomegalovirus serostatus. Along with the 666-subject first cohort, a separate validation cohort of over a hundred different subjects was used. To predict cytomegalovirus infection status, the study combined high-throughput TCR immunosequencing, statistical association of individual TCRs with disease status, and machine learning. A later analysis re-analyzed previously published TCR beta repertoires from several hundred donors and added high-resolution HLA genotyping to study TCR occurrence patterns. In the later analysis, no new phenotypic data were used to find candidate immune exposures; instead, reliance was placed on TCR beta sequences and their occurrence across donors. In an earlier analysis of several hundred of the donors, high-throughput TCR beta sequencing was used to judge whether each TCR beta V gene segment behaved as functional or pseudogenic. Donor age, sex, ethnicity and CMV serostatus were compiled alongside the repertoire data. Genome-wide SNP genotypes for about 65% of the roughly 670 donors were used in a later genetic analysis, which treated that subset as a discovery cohort. All discovery cohort repertoires had been generated on a single sequencing platform. Class I and class II HLA loci were covered by the typing at four-digit resolution. The number of typed donors differed by locus: 629-630 for A, B, C, DRB1 and DQB1; 522 for DQA1; 600 to 610 for DPA1; and around 490 for DPB1. A few DR-DQ haplotypes were handled as single units for association and clustering because linkage in the cohort was strong. Among some 400 genotyped donors of the cohort, an average of about 240,000 unique TCR beta nucleotide sequences was sequenced per donor, of which 15% to 20% were non-productive. The research as a whole found: The classifier was reported to diagnose cytomegalovirus status with high specificity and sensitivity in both the original cohort and the validation cohort. Linkage disequilibrium might explain the correlated functional status among segregating V segments, but an unknown experimental factor could not be ruled out. Across donors, most TCR sequences were observed very rarely, whereas some public TCRs were present in many individuals. A later genetic analysis reported fewer N-insertions in productive TCRs among donors in an Asian-associated ancestry cluster than the 666-donor mean. A later analysis associated about 17,000 TCR beta sequences with specific HLA alleles at a false discovery rate of 0.05. Because counts were too low, seventeen rarely observed V segments, including chromosome 9 orphons, were left out of the earlier analysis of a few hundred of the donors. In a later analysis, TCR association rates were found to vary across HLA loci, with the most associated TCRs seen for DRB1 alleles and the fewest for HLA-C alleles. The cohort was sequenced for TCR beta chains only, and without alpha or paired-chain data the features that could be detected were limited. A further reported finding was that TCR beta sequences accurately predicted the HLA-A and HLA-B alleles for most subjects in the first cohort. In a later analysis, HLA-associated TCR beta chains showed more clonal expansion and lower generation probabilities than non-associated chains that were equally common. A total of some 180 TCR beta chains were listed by the study as associated with cytomegalovirus. A few of the identified cytomegalovirus-associated TCR beta chains were confirmed in vitro to be specific for cytomegalovirus antigens. A cluster of highly shared sequence variants was judged likely to represent a technical artifact of the sequencing pipeline. Most CMV-associated TCR beta chains appeared to be HLA-restricted in a later analysis, and the HLA associations seemed to be driven largely by CMV exposure. Presence/absence analyses assumed roughly uniform sequencing depth across donors, an assumption that may not hold. Because some donors lacked HLA typing at each locus, the association tests relied only on the typed subset. An association between a missense DCLRE1C variant and V-gene and J-gene trimming of TCR beta chains was found in a later genetic analysis and replicated in an independent cohort. An earlier analysis of approximately 540 of the donors showed that most TCR beta V segments appeared in productive rearrangements either about 87% or about 30% of the time, which broadly matched IMGT annotations. When HLA alleles, especially DR and DQ, strongly co-occurred, TCR associations were difficult to assign to individual alleles. Some IMGT-functional V segments, including TRBV6-2 and TRBV6-3, could not be told apart with the 87-base-pair reads, so those segments were excluded. According to the authors, the approach could potentially be generalized to other disease states and immunological phenotypes. Several of the top co-occurrence clusters appeared to be linked to parvovirus B19, influenza, CMV and Epstein-Barr virus, according to a later analysis. Immune exposure information for the cohort was limited to CMV serostatus.

The library was made by the immunoSEQ multiplex PCR assay. For the multiplex PCR, a mixture combining 60 forward primers for TCR Vbeta segments and 13 reverse primers for TCR Jbeta segments was used. The CDR3 region of rearranged TCR beta genes was amplified from genomic DNA by a multiplex PCR assay. On the Illumina HiSeq System, the amplified TCR beta libraries were sequenced as 87-base-pair reads. Per the authors' processing: A later analysis tallied around 87 million unique TCR beta chains across the roughly 610 repertoires, and 10 million to 11 million of those chains were shared by two or more donors. Raw reads were error-corrected and collapsed into unique sequences by a nearest-neighbor algorithm in which closely related sequences were merged to remove PCR and sequencing errors. Alignment of CDR3 sequences to IMGT reference sequences was used to assign V, D and J gene segments. Each retained sequence needed at least a six-nucleotide match to both a V gene segment and a J gene segment. Rearrangements were called productive when the CDR3 lacked stop codons and stayed in frame with V and J; all others were non-productive. CDR3 was defined by IMGT convention, running from the second conserved V-encoded cysteine to the conserved J-encoded phenylalanine. The earlier analysis of 500 to 750 of the donors excluded any sequence lacking an unambiguous match to a single V gene segment. In an earlier analysis of some 590 of the donors, V segments were called functional above 56.7% productive rearrangements and were called segregating when the between-donor standard deviation exceeded 5%. A statistical classification framework was built for diagnosing cytomegalovirus status from the catalog of TCR beta chain sequences. V and J gene assignment, in a later analysis, came from comparing TCR nucleotide sequences with IMGT/GENE-DB human TR gene sequences. The TCRdist pipeline was used in a later analysis to assign CDR3 sequences and most-parsimonious VDJ recombination scenarios. In a later analysis, each TCR beta chain was defined by its CDR3 amino acid sequence together with its V-gene family, and reads without a unique V-gene family were excluded. A later analysis removed 500 to 600 highly shared, low-generation-probability nucleotide sequences to deal with suspected cross-contamination and a sequencing artifact. In a later analysis, a clonal expansion index was calculated for each public chain from normalized within-repertoire ranks of inferred template counts. In a later analysis, generation probabilities were computed with a VDJ recombination model fitted to out-of-frame rearrangements, and the resulting probabilities were checked against IGoR. In a later analysis, hypergeometric tests were used to score TCR-TCR, TCR-HLA and TCR-CMV co-occurrence, with a repertoire-size bias correction applied to TCR pairs. In a later analysis, false discovery rates were estimated by permuting HLA or CMV assignments 20 times. In a later analysis, co-occurring TCRs were grouped using DBSCAN, and TCRdist sequence similarity was added for clustering within HLA-allele-positive subsets. Repertoires with fewer than 30,000 or more than 120,000 public chains were left out of co-occurrence clustering, as were roughly five repertoires with anomalous nucleotide sharing. TCRdb took over this immuneACCESS table, retaining in-frame rearrangements with V and J assigned. Such tables are incomplete; in checked studies, under half of the missing clones stem from an unresolved V gene, and the remainder is unexplained. That table gives V, J and clone size, and the DNA gave D and trimming. The sample records 120,000 to 150,000 clones, under 90% of which are singletons. The ten biggest clones cover approximately 2.3% of the sample.

As to this clone: No antigen is known for it. Base quality data are lacking; no much larger clone is found one base away.

The CDR3 holds 13 amino acids from the cysteine to the phenylalanine. Just the 39-base CDR3 DNA is kept, in frame starting at base 1. The V and J ends are trimmed by 2 bases and 5 bases, leaving 9 bases between them. CDR1 SEHNR and CDR2 FQNEAQ were looked up in the germline V gene (reference sequence). The cohort consisted of more than 650 healthy bone marrow donors. All cohort members were sampled while nominally healthy, although unrecorded immune exposures were likely present. The donor tested CMV seronegative, placing the donor among the roughly 400 seronegative members of the cohort. A peripheral blood sample was collected from each donor, and TCR beta sequencing was performed on peripheral blood mononuclear cells. The Qiagen DNeasy Blood Extraction Kit was used to extract genomic DNA from the blood cell samples.

The chain uses TRBV7-9 and TRBJ2-5; the D gene cannot be resolved reliably. This sequence was found in a male donor in good health and CMV-seronegative. Sequencing was carried out using PBMCs. The nucleotide sequence reads TGTGCCAGCAGCTTAAGCCCAACGGAGACCCAGTACTTC. Its translation reads: CASSLSPTETQYF. The full variable domain, completed from the reference TRBV7-9 and TRBJ2-5 proteins outside the CDR3, reads DTGVSQNPRHKITKRGQNVTFRCDPISEHNRLYWYRQTLGQGPEFLTYFQNEAQLEKSRLLSDRFSAERPKGSFSTLEIQRTEQGDSAMYLCASSLSPTETQYFGPGTRLLVL.